A selection of T cell receptor beta chains follows, all from one sample in a study of T cell responses to AZD1222 COVID-19 vaccine. Generated by immunoSEQ multiplex PCR, the TCRdb table keeps only in-frame clones and is missing some. The data show about 140,000 clones, more than 85% seen once. This sample comprised peripheral blood, obtained on day 0 of AZD1222 vaccination. Receptors originate from an adult in good health. CDR3s include the opening cysteine and the closing phenylalanine or tryptophan. The D gene is left open where the match is weak. Part of the rows lack a size; the others show once, few, many or a class for expanded clones.

TRBJ2-2 | NA | TRBD2 | TRBV5-1 | TGCGCCAGCAGCCACCTAAGCGGGAGGGCCACCGGGGAGCTGTTTTTT | CASSHLSGRATGELFF
TRBJ1-2 | NA | NA | TRBV18 | TGTGCCAGCTCACCAAGGGAAAACTATGGCTACACCTTC | CASSPRENYGYTF
TRBJ1-2 | NA | NA | TRBV3-1/TRBV3-2 | TGTGCCAGCAGCCAAGACCCAGTTAATCTTCATGGCTACACCTTC | CASSQDPVNLHGYTF
TRBJ1-3 | NA | NA | TRBV5-1 | TGCGCCAGCAGCTCCTCCAGGACGTCGGCTGGAAACACCATATATTTT | CASSSSRTSAGNTIYF
TRBJ2-7 | few | TRBD2 | TRBV5-4 | TGTGCCAGCAGCTTCGGGGGACTAGCTGGATACGAGCAGTACTTC | CASSFGGLAGYEQYF
TRBJ1-5 | NA | TRBD1 | TRBV7-2 | TGTGCCAGCAGCCGCGGACAGGGATTGGGGAATCAGCCCCAGCATTTT | CASSRGQGLGNQPQHF
TRBJ2-7 | NA | NA | TRBV3-1/TRBV3-2 | TGTGCCAGCAGCCGAGTCAAGTCGACGGGCATTTACGAGCAGTACTTC | CASSRVKSTGIYEQYF
TRBJ2-7 | NA | NA | TRBV15 | TGTGCCACCAGCATAGGGGGGGACTCCTACGAGCAGTACTTC | CATSIGGDSYEQYF
TRBJ1-1 | once | NA | TRBV19 | TGTGCCAGTAGTATAGCCCCCATGGAGGTGAACACTGAAGCTTTCTTT | CASSIAPMEVNTEAFF
TRBJ2-1 | NA | TRBD1 | TRBV11-3 | TGTGCCAGCAGCCGCCGACAGGGGGAGTTGGGGAATGAGCAGTTCTTC | CASSRRQGELGNEQFF
TRBJ1-1 | NA | NA | TRBV15 | TGTGCCACCAGCAGAGATCTCGGGGAGCCAGCTTTCTTT | CATSRDLGEPAFF
TRBJ2-5 | once | TRBD2 | TRBV5-4 | TGTGCCAGCAGCTTGGACCCGCCGGGGGGGACTCGAGAGACCCAGTACTTC | CASSLDPPGGTRETQYF
TRBJ2-1 | NA | TRBD2 | TRBV7-2 | TGTGCCAGCAGCGTGACTAGCGGGAATCACAATGAGCAGTTCTTC | CASSVTSGNHNEQFF
TRBJ1-5 | NA | NA | TRBV30 | TGTGCCTGGAGGAGGGGCGGCAGGGGCAATCAGCCCCAGCATTTT | CAWRRGGRGNQPQHF
TRBJ1-2 | NA | NA | TRBV6-5 | TGTGCCAGCAGCGGGGGGTCGGTAGCTAACTATGGCTACACCTTC | CASSGGSVANYGYTF
TRBJ1-1 | NA | TRBD1 | TRBV7-8 | TGTGCCAGCAGCTTACAGGGACAGGGAAAAGCTGAAGCTTTCTTT | CASSLQGQGKAEAFF
TRBJ2-1 | NA | TRBD2 | TRBV13 | TGTGCCAGCAGCACCCAGACTAGCGGGCGTTACAATGAGCAGTTCTTC | CASSTQTSGRYNEQFF
TRBJ2-4 | NA | TRBD2 | TRBV23-1 | TGCGCCAGCAGTCAATCGTTGATAGCGGGAGTCAGGGACATTCAGTACTTC | CASSQSLIAGVRDIQYF
TRBJ1-1 | NA | NA | TRBV7-9 | TGTGCCAGCAGCTTAGGGGGACTGAACACTGAAGCTTTCTTT | CASSLGGLNTEAFF
TRBJ1-6 | NA | NA | TRBV30 | TGTGCCTGGAGCCCCATGGCGGGGGGAGGTTCACCCCTCCACTTT | CAWSPMAGGGSPLHF
TRBJ2-6 | NA | TRBD1 | TRBV7-2 | TGTGCCAGCAGCTTTGCAGGGGGCATAGGTAACGTCCTGACTTTC | CASSFAGGIGNVLTF
TRBJ1-2 | NA | NA | TRBV5-1 | TGCGCCAGCAGCTTGGTAGGCAGGGGCGGGAATGGCTACACCTTC | CASSLVGRGGNGYTF
TRBJ1-5 | NA | TRBD1 | TRBV6-5 | TGTGCCAGCAGTCTCGGACAGGGGGCCAATCAGCCCCAGCATTTT | CASSLGQGANQPQHF
TRBJ2-1 | NA | NA | TRBV13 | TGTGCCAGCAGCTCCAGACTAGGTGCGGACAATGAGCAGTTCTTC | CASSSRLGADNEQFF
TRBJ1-1 | NA | TRBD1 | TRBV6-5 | TGTGCCAGCAGCGACAGGGCCCGAGGCACTGAAGCTTTCTTT | CASSDRARGTEAFF
TRBJ2-2 | NA | TRBD1 | TRBV28 | TGTGCCAGCCTTTCAGGGGGCAGGGGATTAGGAACCGGGGAGCTGTTTTTT | CASLSGGRGLGTGELFF
TRBJ1-2 | NA | NA | TRBV28 | TGTGCCAGTTGGACCTTTTATGGCTACACCTTC | CASWTFYGYTF
TRBJ2-3 | NA | NA | TRBV24-1 | TGTGCCACCGGCGAACAGGGTTCGGGCACAGATACGCAGTATTTT | CATGEQGSGTDTQYF
TRBJ2-7 | NA | NA | TRBV6-5 | TGTGCCAGCAGTTACTCCCTAGGTGGGGCTTTATACGAGCAGTACTTC | CASSYSLGGALYEQYF
TRBJ1-5 | few | NA | TRBV10-1 | TGCGCCAGCAGTGAGTCCCGGGGCAATCAGCCCCAGCATTTT | CASSESRGNQPQHF
TRBJ1-2 | NA | NA | TRBV12-3/TRBV12-4 | TGTGCCAGCAGTCCAGGTTGGGGGACCGGCTACACCTTC | CASSPGWGTGYTF
TRBJ2-1 | NA | TRBD1 | TRBV19 | TGTGCCAGTAGTATAGATCTGAGGGGGCGGGCGCAGTTCTTC | CASSIDLRGRAQFF
TRBJ1-1 | NA | TRBD1 | TRBV28 | TGTGCCAGCAGCACTAATCGACAGGGGGCTAGGAACACTGAAGCTTTCTTT | CASSTNRQGARNTEAFF
TRBJ1-3 | NA | TRBD1 | TRBV6-5 | TGTGCCAGCAGCAGGGGGCAAAACTCTGGAAACACCATATATTTT | CASSRGQNSGNTIYF
TRBJ2-1 | NA | NA | TRBV4-2 | TGTGCCAGCAGCCAAGTCGGGGCCACGTACAATGAGCAGTTCTTC | CASSQVGATYNEQFF
TRBJ2-7 | NA | TRBD1 | TRBV6-2/TRBV6-3 | TGTGCCAGCAGTTACTTTGAACCCTCGGGACAGCGCTACGAGCAGTACTTC | CASSYFEPSGQRYEQYF
TRBJ1-5 | NA | NA | TRBV7-8 | TGTGCCAGCAGCTTAGAGCTAAGCTATAGCAATCAGCCCCAGCATTTT | CASSLELSYSNQPQHF
TRBJ2-2 | NA | TRBD1 | TRBV19 | TGTGCCAGCCTTAACAGGGGTAGGCCCGGGGAGCTGTTTTTT | CASLNRGRPGELFF
TRBJ2-5 | NA | NA | TRBV9 | TGTGCCAGCAGCGTAGTGCCAGAAGTGGAGACCCAGTACTTC | CASSVVPEVETQYF
TRBJ1-4 | few | TRBD1 | TRBV5-5 | TGTGCCAGCAGCTTGGGGCTCGGACAGGGTGGAGAAAAACTGTTTTTT | CASSLGLGQGGEKLFF
TRBJ1-1 | NA | NA | TRBV13 | TGTGCCAGCAGCGGGGGACCGGGACCAACGAACACTGAAGCTTTCTTT | CASSGGPGPTNTEAFF
TRBJ2-1 | few | NA | TRBV4-2 | TGTGCCAGCAGCCAAGATAACAGGAATGAGCAGTTCTTC | CASSQDNRNEQFF
TRBJ2-7 | NA | TRBD2 | TRBV18 | TGTGCCAGCTCAACACCTAGCGGGAGGGACTCCTACGAGCAGTACTTC | CASSTPSGRDSYEQYF
TRBJ1-1 | NA | NA | TRBV5-1 | TGCGCCAGCAGCTTGGGGGTGAACACTGAAGCTTTCTTT | CASSLGVNTEAFF
TRBJ2-3 | NA | NA | TRBV7-2 | TGTGCCAGCAGCCCATCCGGGACAAACACAGATACGCAGTATTTT | CASSPSGTNTDTQYF